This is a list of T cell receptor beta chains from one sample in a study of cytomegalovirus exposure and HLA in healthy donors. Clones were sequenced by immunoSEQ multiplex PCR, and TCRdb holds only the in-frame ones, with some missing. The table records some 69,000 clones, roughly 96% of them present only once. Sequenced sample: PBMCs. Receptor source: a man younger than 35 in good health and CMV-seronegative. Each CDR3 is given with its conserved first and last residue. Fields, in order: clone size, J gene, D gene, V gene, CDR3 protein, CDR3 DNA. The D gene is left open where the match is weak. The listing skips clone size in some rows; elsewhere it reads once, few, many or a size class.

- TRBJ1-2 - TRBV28 CASSSAGQGYGYTF TGTGCCAGCAGTTCAGCAGGGCAGGGCTATGGCTACACCTTC
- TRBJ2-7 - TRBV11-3 CASSFGGDAYEQYF TGTGCCAGCAGCTTCGGCGGTGATGCCTACGAGCAGTACTTC
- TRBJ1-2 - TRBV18 CASSPPTNQASYGYTF TGTGCCAGCTCACCCCCGACCAATCAAGCGAGCTATGGCTACACCTTC
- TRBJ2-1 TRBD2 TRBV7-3 CASSLLAGVPYNEQFF TGTGCCAGCAGCTTACTAGCGGGAGTGCCCTACAATGAGCAGTTCTTC
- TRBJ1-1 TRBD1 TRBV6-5 CASSHPGTETEAFF TGTGCCAGCAGCCACCCAGGGACAGAAACTGAAGCTTTCTTT
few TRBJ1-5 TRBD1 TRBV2 CASSEGGQGDQPQHF TGTGCCAGCAGTGAAGGGGGACAGGGGGATCAGCCCCAGCATTTT
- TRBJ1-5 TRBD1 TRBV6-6 CASRDREGQPQHF TGTGCCAGCAGGGACAGGGAGGGCCAGCCCCAGCATTTT
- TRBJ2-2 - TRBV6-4 CASSDSYTGELFF TGTGCCAGCAGTGACTCGTATACCGGGGAGCTGTTTTTT
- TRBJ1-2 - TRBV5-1 CASSLATGLNYGYTF TGCGCCAGCAGCTTGGCCACAGGGCTTAACTATGGCTACACCTTC
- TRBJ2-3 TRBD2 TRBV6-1 CASSDSSGTSGTDTQYF TGTGCCAGCAGTGATTCCTCCGGGACTAGCGGCACAGATACGCAGTATTTT
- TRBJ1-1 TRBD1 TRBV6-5 CASSAAGGTEAFF TGTGCCAGCAGCGCCGCAGGGGGCACTGAAGCTTTCTTT
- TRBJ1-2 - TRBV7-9 CASSPGQTNYGYTF TGTGCCAGCAGCCCCGGACAGACGAACTATGGCTACACCTTC
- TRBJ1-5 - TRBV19 CASSIVYGGDNQPQHF TGTGCCAGTAGTATAGTGTATGGCGGGGATAATCAGCCCCAGCATTTT
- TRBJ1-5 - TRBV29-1 CSVGGQNSNQPQHF TGCAGCGTGGGTGGACAGAATAGCAATCAGCCCCAGCATTTT
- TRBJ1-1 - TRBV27 CASSFRGGTEAFF TGTGCCAGCAGTTTTCGGGGTGGCACTGAAGCTTTCTTT
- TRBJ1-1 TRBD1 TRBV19 CASIPPNRGRNTEAFF TGTGCCAGTATTCCTCCGAACAGGGGGCGGAACACTGAAGCTTTCTTT
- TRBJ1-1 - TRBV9 CASSVMGGANTEAFF TGTGCCAGCAGCGTAATGGGAGGGGCTAACACTGAAGCTTTCTTT
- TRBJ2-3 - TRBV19 CASRLAFDTMPQYF TGTGCCAGTAGACTAGCTTTTGATACTATGCCGCAGTATTTT
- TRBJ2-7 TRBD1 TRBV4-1 CASSQDHGTGGHEQYF TGCGCCAGCAGCCAAGATCATGGGACAGGGGGGCACGAGCAGTACTTC
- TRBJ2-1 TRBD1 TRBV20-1 CSVRRGHEQFF TGCAGTGTCCGCAGGGGGCATGAGCAGTTCTTC
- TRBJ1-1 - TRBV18 CASSPAQTEAFF TGTGCCAGCTCACCGGCCCAGACTGAAGCTTTCTTT
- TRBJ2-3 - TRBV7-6 CASSLVRLGGDGDTQYF TGTGCCAGCAGCTTAGTTCGGCTAGGGGGAGATGGAGATACGCAGTATTTT
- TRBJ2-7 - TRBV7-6 CASSIGHPYEQYF TGTGCCAGCAGCATCGGACACCCCTACGAGCAGTACTTC
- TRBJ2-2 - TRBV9 CASSAVGHGGTGELFF TGTGCCAGCAGCGCTGTGGGCCACGGGGGCACCGGGGAGCTGTTTTTT
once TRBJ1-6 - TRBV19 CASSNQPRNSPLHF TGTGCCAGTAGTAACCAGCCGAGGAATTCACCCCTCCACTTT
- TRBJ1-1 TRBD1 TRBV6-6 CASSFRGYENTEAFF TGTGCCAGCAGTTTCAGGGGGTATGAGAACACTGAAGCTTTCTTT
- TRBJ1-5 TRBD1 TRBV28 CASSTPAGTDGNQPQHF TGTGCCAGCAGTACCCCGGCCGGGACAGACGGCAATCAGCCCCAGCATTTT
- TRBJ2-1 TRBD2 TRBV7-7 CASSPNRGGINEQFF TGTGCTAGCAGCCCAAATCGGGGGGGGATCAATGAGCAGTTCTTC
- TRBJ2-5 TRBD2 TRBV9 CASSPRTSGTETQYF TGTGCCAGCAGCCCTCGGACTAGCGGGACGGAGACCCAGTACTTC
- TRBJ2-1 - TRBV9 CASSSSGTEQFF TGTGCCAGCAGCTCAAGTGGCACAGAGCAGTTCTTC
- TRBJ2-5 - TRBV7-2 CASSKGGETQYF TGTGCCAGCAGCAAGGGAGGAGAGACCCAGTACTTC
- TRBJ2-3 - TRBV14 CASSQWDTSTDTQYF TGTGCCAGCAGCCAGTGGGACACCAGCACAGATACGCAGTATTTT
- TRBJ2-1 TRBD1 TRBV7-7 CASSPGQGVQYEQFF TGTGCTAGCAGCCCGGGACAGGGAGTACAATATGAGCAGTTCTTC
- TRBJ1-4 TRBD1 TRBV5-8 CASVRQGANEKLFF TGTGCCAGCGTCCGACAGGGGGCTAATGAAAAACTGTTTTTT
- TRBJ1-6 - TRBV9 CASSSLAAVSDNSPLHF TGTGCCAGCAGCTCCCTCGCGGCCGTCAGCGATAATTCACCCCTCCACTTT
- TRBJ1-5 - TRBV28 CASRVSLGQPQHF TGTGCCAGCCGGGTATCTCTAGGTCAGCCCCAGCATTTT
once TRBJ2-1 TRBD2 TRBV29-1 CSASGLAGSNEQFF TGCAGCGCATCTGGACTAGCGGGATCCAATGAGCAGTTCTTC
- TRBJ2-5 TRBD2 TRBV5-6 CASSYRGGEETQYF TGTGCCAGCAGCTACCGGGGGGGGGAGGAGACCCAGTACTTC
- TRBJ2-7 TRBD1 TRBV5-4 CASSLRDRVQYEQYF TGTGCCAGCAGCTTACGGGACAGGGTTCAATACGAGCAGTACTTC
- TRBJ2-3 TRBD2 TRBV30 CAWRGLAGPTDTQYF TGTGCCTGGAGAGGACTAGCGGGTCCCACAGATACGCAGTATTTT
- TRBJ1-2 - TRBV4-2 CASSLTGLGYGYTF TGTGCCAGCAGCCTCACAGGGCTTGGCTATGGCTACACCTTC
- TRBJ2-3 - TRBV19 CASRRGGGTDTQYF TGTGCCAGTAGAAGAGGAGGAGGGACAGATACGCAGTATTTT
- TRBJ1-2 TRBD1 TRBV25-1 CASSPRTGGVKGYTF TGTGCCAGCAGTCCCCGGACAGGGGGCGTCAAAGGCTACACCTTC
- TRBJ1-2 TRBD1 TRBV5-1 CASRETGPRDGYTF TGCGCCAGCAGGGAGACAGGGCCAAGAGATGGCTACACCTTC
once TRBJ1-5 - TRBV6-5 CASSYDGQLNQPQHF TGTGCCAGCAGTTACGACGGACAGCTGAATCAGCCCCAGCATTTT
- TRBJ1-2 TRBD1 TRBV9 CASSGHGTGYGYTF TGTGCCAGCAGCGGACACGGGACAGGCTATGGCTACACCTTC
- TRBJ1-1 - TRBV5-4 CASSLDSTVNTEAFF TGTGCCAGCAGCTTGGACAGCACTGTGAACACTGAAGCTTTCTTT
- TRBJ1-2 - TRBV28 CASSQRRFSGYTF TGTGCCAGCAGCCAAAGACGGTTTAGCGGCTACACCTTC
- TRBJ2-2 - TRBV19 CASSLQVSGELFF TGTGCCAGTAGTCTTCAGGTTTCCGGGGAGCTGTTTTTT
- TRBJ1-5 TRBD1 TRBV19 CASSITPGGGNQPQHF TGTGCCAGTAGTATAACCCCAGGGGGCGGCAATCAGCCCCAGCATTTT
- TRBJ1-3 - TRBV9 CASSVGGGMNTIYF TGTGCCAGCAGCGTAGGAGGGGGAATGAACACCATATATTTT
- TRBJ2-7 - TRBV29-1 CSVGSGSENEQYF TGCAGCGTTGGTTCCGGGTCGGAAAACGAGCAGTACTTC
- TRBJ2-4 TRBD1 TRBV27 CASSLDRAKNIQYF TGTGCCAGCAGTTTGGACAGGGCCAAAAACATTCAGTACTTC
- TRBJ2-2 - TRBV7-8 CASSPPGGELFF TGTGCCAGCAGCCCTCCGGGTGGGGAGCTGTTTTTT
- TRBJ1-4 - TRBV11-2 CASRRNEKLFF TGTGCCAGCAGGAGGAATGAAAAACTGTTTTTT
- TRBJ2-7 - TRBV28 CASSLRSWSYEQYF TGTGCCAGCAGCCTGAGGTCATGGTCCTACGAGCAGTACTTC
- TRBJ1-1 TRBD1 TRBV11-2 CASSKDRASTEAFF TGTGCCAGCAGCAAAGACAGGGCGAGTACTGAAGCTTTCTTT